This T cell receptor (beta chain) emerged from a study of CD8+CD57+ T cells in acquired aplastic anemia. Study overall: On average, sorted CD4+ and CD8+ cells gave 3 to 3.5 ug of DNA.

Genomic DNA served as template for TCR beta VDJ and CDR3 profiling. One entry per CDR3 protein, called by TCRdb with MiXCR from the reads. In the table there are some 200,000 distinct CDR3 sequences, 34% of which are singletons. The sequenced material came from sorted CD4+, CD8+, or CD8+CD57+ T cells (not recorded which) from PBMCs. The TCR was taken from a human donor in good health, serving as a control.

The CDR3 sequence: CASSLDRGRSDTQYF. The CDR3 DNA is TGCGCCAGCAGCTTGGATAGGGGGCGTTCAGATACGCAGTATTTT. The chain uses TRBV5-1 and TRBJ2-3; 7 bases fit TRBD1. The CDR3 totals 15 residues. The V segment lost 0 bases and the J segment 4 bases; nucleotides outside the gene matches: 5. Germline V CDR1 and CDR2: SGHRS, YFSETQ.